Listed below are T cell receptor beta chains from one sample, sequenced in a study of T cell changes during pregnancy in multiple sclerosis. Some clones are missing from TCRdb's copy, which holds only in-frame ones; the method was immunoSEQ multiplex PCR. The sample consists of roughly 48,000 clones, just over 85% of them appearing once. Material: CD4+ T cells from peripheral blood mononuclear cells, obtained in the second trimester of pregnancy. The receptor set was obtained from a female donor with multiple sclerosis, enrolled in a pregnancy study. CDR3s include the opening cysteine and the closing phenylalanine or tryptophan. The order of the fields is D gene, J gene, V gene, CDR3 length, clone size, CDR3 protein, CDR3 DNA. A D gene is named only where the DNA matches it firmly. Clone size appears in some rows only: once, few, many, or a class for an expanded clone.

>-|TRBJ2-1|TRBV4-2|14|-
CASSQRGGGNEQFF
TGTGCCAGCAGCCAAAGGGGAGGGGGCAATGAGCAGTTCTTC
>-|TRBJ2-7|TRBV21-1|16|-
CASPWVNGTPFYEQYF
TGTGCCAGCCCTTGGGTTAACGGGACACCCTTCTACGAGCAGTACTTC
>TRBD2|TRBJ2-7|TRBV4-1|14|-
CASSLPSGNYEQYF
TGCGCCAGCAGCCTCCCTAGCGGGAACTACGAGCAGTACTTC
>-|TRBJ1-4|TRBV4-3|15|-
CASSQDGWGGEKLFF
TGCGCCAGCAGCCAAGATGGTTGGGGAGGGGAAAAACTGTTTTTT
>-|TRBJ1-2|TRBV5-4|15|-
CASSLASTNIYGYTF
TGTGCCAGCAGCTTGGCCAGTACGAACATCTATGGCTACACCTTC
>-|TRBJ2-6|TRBV7-6|15|-
CASSLDGPGANVLTF
TGTGCCAGCAGCTTAGATGGCCCTGGGGCCAACGTCCTGACTTTC
>-|TRBJ1-1|TRBV25-1|16|-
CASSEASGLENTEAFF
TGTGCCAGCAGTGAAGCCTCAGGCCTGGAGAACACTGAAGCTTTCTTT
>-|TRBJ2-7|TRBV29-1|14|-
CSVRRGRSAYEQYF
TGCAGCGTGCGCAGGGGCCGATCCGCCTACGAGCAGTACTTC
>TRBD2|TRBJ2-1|TRBV7-6|18|once
CASSLQAGVLSPYNEQFF
TGTGCCAGCAGCTTACAAGCGGGAGTCCTCAGCCCCTACAATGAGCAGTTCTTC
>-|TRBJ2-2|TRBV6-5|11|-
CASYKPFQVFF
TGTGCCAGCTATAAACCGTTCCAGGTGTTTTTT
>-|TRBJ1-2|TRBV11-2|13|-
CASSLGTGRGYTF
TGTGCCAGCAGCTTAGGGACCGGGAGGGGCTACACCTTC
>TRBD2|TRBJ2-1|TRBV4-1|20|-
CASSQEDPGLAGGPGNEQFF
TGCGCCAGCAGCCAAGAAGATCCGGGACTAGCGGGAGGGCCGGGGAATGAGCAGTTCTTC
>-|TRBJ2-1|TRBV18|13|-
CASSPTLELEQFF
TGTGCCAGCTCCCCTACGTTAGAACTTGAGCAGTTCTTC
>-|TRBJ1-1|TRBV2|13|once
CASNTVRRSEAFF
TGTGCCAGCAATACAGTCAGAAGGTCTGAAGCTTTCTTT
>TRBD1|TRBJ2-5|TRBV19|15|-
CASSPRQGGQETQYF
TGTGCCAGTAGTCCCCGACAGGGGGGTCAAGAGACCCAGTACTTC
>-|TRBJ2-1|TRBV5-1|14|-
CASSLDSTYNEQFF
TGCGCCAGCAGCTTGGACAGTACCTACAATGAGCAGTTCTTC
>-|TRBJ2-2|TRBV7-9|15|-
CASSLVRGNTGELFF
TGTGCCAGCAGCTTAGTTCGCGGAAACACCGGGGAGCTGTTTTTT
>TRBD1|TRBJ1-3|TRBV11-2|15|once
CASSLPRTGGNTIYF
TGTGCCAGCAGCTTACCTCGGACAGGAGGGAACACCATATATTTT
>-|TRBJ2-1|TRBV5-1|14|-
CASSFSGDANEQFF
TGCGCCAGCAGCTTTAGCGGTGATGCCAATGAGCAGTTCTTC
>-|TRBJ2-3|TRBV6-5|14|-
CASSLLSSTDTQYF
TGTGCCAGCAGTCTTCTTTCTAGCACAGATACGCAGTATTTT
>-|TRBJ2-1|TRBV5-3|11|once
CARSSRLEQFF
TGTGCCAGAAGCTCCAGACTAGAGCAGTTCTTC
>TRBD2|TRBJ2-1|TRBV11-2|16|-
CASSLVVLAVYNEQFF
TGTGCCAGCAGCTTAGTAGTACTAGCGGTCTACAATGAGCAGTTCTTC
>TRBD1|TRBJ1-5|TRBV6-5|15|-
CASSPDRGSNQPQHF
TGTGCCAGCAGTCCCGACAGGGGGAGCAATCAGCCCCAGCATTTT
>TRBD1|TRBJ1-1|TRBV15|15|-
CATSRETGSNTEAFF
TGTGCCACCAGCAGAGAGACAGGGTCGAACACTGAAGCTTTCTTT
>TRBD1|TRBJ1-4|TRBV7-2|14|once
CASSPPGGNEKLFF
TGTGCCAGCAGCCCGCCAGGGGGTAATGAAAAACTGTTTTTT
>TRBD2|TRBJ2-1|TRBV10-1|14|once
CASGTSGERDEQFF
TGCGCCAGCGGGACTAGCGGGGAGCGCGATGAGCAGTTCTTC
>-|TRBJ2-1|TRBV7-3|13|-
CASSLGRYNEQFF
TGTGCCAGCAGCTTGGGGCGCTACAATGAGCAGTTCTTC
>TRBD2|TRBJ2-3|TRBV5-4|14|-
CASSPQLAADTQYF
TGTGCCAGCAGCCCCCAACTAGCGGCAGATACGCAGTATTTT
>TRBD1|TRBJ2-7|TRBV7-3|14|-
CASSLNRGNYEQYF
TGTGCCAGCAGCTTAAACAGGGGGAACTACGAGCAGTACTTC
>TRBD1|TRBJ1-5|TRBV30|15|-
CAWSDGQGYNQPQHF
TGTGCCTGGAGTGACGGACAGGGGTACAATCAGCCCCAGCATTTT
>-|TRBJ2-7|TRBV5-6|15|-
CASSPLTSINNEQYF
TGTGCCAGCAGCCCGCTCACTAGCATTAACAACGAGCAGTACTTC
>TRBD1|TRBJ2-7|TRBV7-9|16|-
CASSLGAGQGAREQYF
TGTGCCAGCAGCTTAGGGGCGGGACAGGGGGCCAGGGAGCAGTACTTC
>-|TRBJ2-1|TRBV5-1|16|-
CASSLGGVISYNEQFF
TGCGCCAGCAGCTTAGGCGGAGTGATCTCCTACAATGAGCAGTTCTTC
>TRBD2|TRBJ2-7|TRBV6-5|15|-
CASSYLAGKGYEQYF
TGTGCCAGCAGCTACCTAGCGGGAAAAGGCTACGAGCAGTACTTC
>-|TRBJ1-4|TRBV10-3|13|-
CATQERPNEKLFF
TGTGCCACCCAAGAGAGGCCTAATGAAAAACTGTTTTTT
>-|TRBJ1-4|TRBV11-2|14|-
CASSLEQTNEKLFF
TGTGCCAGCAGCTTAGAACAGACTAATGAAAAACTGTTTTTT
>TRBD1|TRBJ2-5|TRBV2|13|once
CASRVGQGQTQYF
TGTGCCAGCAGAGTGGGACAGGGTCAGACCCAGTACTTC
>-|TRBJ2-1|TRBV4-3|13|-
CASSQDASPQQFF
TGCGCCAGCAGCCAAGACGCAAGCCCCCAGCAGTTCTTC
>TRBD1|TRBJ2-2|TRBV27|13|once
CASRGQGAGELFF
TGTGCCAGCAGAGGACAGGGGGCCGGGGAGCTGTTTTTT
>-|TRBJ2-7|TRBV6-6|13|-
CASSYPGGYEQYF
TGTGCCAGCAGTTACCCCGGGGGCTACGAGCAGTACTTC
>-|TRBJ1-2|TRBV12-5|15|-
CASGLPGQGPHGYTF
TGTGCTAGTGGTTTGCCCGGCCAGGGCCCCCATGGCTACACCTTC
>TRBD2|TRBJ2-1|TRBV2|14|-
CASRGDYSYNEQFF
TGTGCCAGCAGGGGGGACTACTCCTACAATGAGCAGTTCTTC
>TRBD1|TRBJ1-1|TRBV5-1|13|-
CASSLDRGAEAFF
TGCGCCAGCAGCTTGGACAGGGGAGCTGAAGCTTTCTTT
>-|TRBJ2-5|TRBV5-1|14|-
CASRGQSQQETQYF
TGCGCCAGCAGAGGACAGTCCCAGCAAGAGACCCAGTACTTC
>-|TRBJ1-1|TRBV2|15|-
CASSATGSENTEAFF
TGTGCCAGCAGTGCCACAGGGTCGGAGAACACTGAAGCTTTCTTT
>TRBD1|TRBJ1-2|TRBV5-6|15|-
CASSHYDRGGYGYTF
TGTGCCAGCAGCCACTACGACAGGGGCGGCTATGGCTACACCTTC